The following is a T cell receptor beta chain sequence with its context. Its specificity is unknown. This sample is part of a study of CD8+ T cells in alopecia areata. The CDR3 runs 15 residues. CDR1 is SGDLS and CDR2 is YYNGEE in the germline V gene. V gave up 0 bases and J gave up 0 bases, with 10 bases separating them. Regarding treatment: oral pan-JAK inhibitor, 5-10 mg twice daily. Overall study findings and caveats: Lesional scalp, especially alopecia totalis/universalis, showed higher clonality than normal scalp.

After isolation, RNA underwent reverse transcription to generate cDNA as the sequencing template. Libraries were prepared by immunoSEQ multiplex PCR; TCRdb keeps only in-frame clonotypes and omits some of them. The sample lists roughly 120,000 clones; roughly 50% were seen once. The sequence came from a human donor with alopecia areata. This chain joins TRBV9 and TRBJ2-7; tentative D call: TRBD1 (6 bases). The material was CD8+ T cells sorted from blood, obtained at week 24, from a patient treated with tofacitinib. CDR3: CASSVATGSSYEQYF. The CDR3 DNA reads as TGTGCCAGCAGCGTAGCTACAGGGAGCTCCTACGAGCAGTACTTC.